These 25 T cell receptor beta chains were all obtained from the same sample, sequenced in a study of shared clonotypes between healthy human individuals. Sequencing used immunoSEQ multiplex PCR; TCRdb keeps in-frame clones, though not all of them. Of 2.3 million or so clones in the sample, 90% to 95% were seen once. The sequenced sample consisted of naive CD4+ T cells from PBMCs. Subset given: CD45RA+ positively selected. All receptors derive from a young man in good health. Some clones in this sample may be carry-over from other donors' samples.

The V gene is TRBV5-6, the J gene TRBJ1-1, with no clear D. Germline-derived CDR1 and CDR2 are SGHDT and YYEEEE. This CDR3 region has 17 residues. V gave up 0 bases and J gave up 4 bases, with 19 bases separating them. The CDR3 loop is CASSLGATLNRVTEAFF. Written as DNA, the CDR3 is TGTGCCAGCAGCTTGGGGGCCACCCTAAACCGAGTCACTGAAGCTTTCTTT.

The genes are TRBV27 and TRBJ1-2; D unresolved. CDR3 length: 16 residues. CDR1 MNHEY and CDR2 SMNVEV come from the germline V gene (reference sequence). V dropped 2 bases and J dropped 6 bases, with 19 bases sitting between them. The CDR3 DNA reads TGTGCCAGCAGTTTACTCCCTCCGACTGAGGGAGATGGCTACACCTTC. It codes for CASSLLPPTEGDGYTF.

The CDR3 protein is CASSQGRDDTEAFF. In DNA, the CDR3 is TGCGCCAGCAGCCAAGGGAGGGACGACACTGAAGCTTTCTTT. The chain employs TRBV4-3 and TRBJ1-1; tentatively, D is TRBD1 (5 bases). The CDR3 length is 14 residues. Deletions cut 1 base from V and 3 bases from J, with 9 bases between. In germline, CDR1 is LGHNA, CDR2 YSLEER.

This chain uses TRBV5-6 with TRBJ1-2, with D maybe TRBD1 (6 bases). Trimming took off 5 bases at V and 7 bases at J, with 21 bases between the two ends. From germline, CDR1 is SGHDT and CDR2 YYEEEE. The CDR3 totals 15 residues. The CDR3 reads CASRRPDRLMSGYTF. CDR3 in DNA: TGTGCCAGCAGACGACCTGACAGGCTCATGTCTGGCTACACCTTC.

This clone has only one observation. The chain is built from TRBV19 and TRBJ2-1; D gene ambiguous. Germline V lookup: CDR1 LNHDA, CDR2 SQIVND (reference sequence). The CDR3 has 14 amino acids. V was trimmed by 7 bases and J by 1 base, leaving 11 bases between them. CDR3 residues: CASKPQRSYNEQFF. As DNA, the CDR3 is TGTGCCAGTAAGCCCCAGCGTTCCTACAATGAGCAGTTCTTC.

This chain connects TRBV2 to TRBJ1-5; weak D call: TRBD1 (5 bases). The V and J ends lost 2 bases and 0 bases respectively, with 14 bases between them. The CDR3 loop spans 17 amino acids. CDR1 is SNHLY and CDR2 is FYNNEI in the germline V gene. The CDR3 protein is CASSEQGTVYSNQPQHF. CDR3 sequence (DNA): TGTGCCAGCAGTGAACAGGGAACCGTATATAGCAATCAGCCCCAGCATTTT.

This chain's CDR3 is CASSHGTDYNEQFF. CDR3 nucleotide sequence: TGTGCCAGCAGCCACGGGACGGACTACAATGAGCAGTTCTTC. V is TRBV7-8 and J is TRBJ2-1, with D perhaps matching TRBD1 or TRBD2 (5 bases each). CDR1 and CDR2 from the germline V gene are SGHVS and FQNEAQ. The CDR3 is 14 residues long. The ends were cut back, 5 bases at V and 3 bases at J, with 11 bases in the middle.

The chain uses TRBV20-1 and TRBJ2-5, with D uncertain. The length of the CDR3 is 11 residues. The V and J ends lost 6 bases and 4 bases respectively, with 9 bases between them. CDR1 DFQATT and CDR2 SNEGSKA come from the germline V gene (reference sequence). CDR3 residues: CSAVRRETQYF. The CDR3 DNA reads as TGCAGTGCGGTCCGGAGAGAGACCCAGTACTTC.

The chain carries TRBV30 and TRBJ1-3; D not certain. The CDR3 totals 14 residues. Trimming took off 1 base at V and 0 bases at J, with 7 bases between the two ends. Germline V gene sequence: CDR1 GTSNPN, CDR2 SVGIG (reference sequence). The CDR3 protein is CAWSGLFSGNTIYF. The DNA of the CDR3 is TGTGCCTGGAGTGGGCTATTCTCTGGAAACACCATATATTTT.

The chain uses TRBV29-1 and TRBJ1-2; D is unclear. Germline CDR1 and CDR2: SQVTM and ANQGSEA. The length of the CDR3 is 14 residues. Trimming took 5 bases from V and 3 from J, leaving 16 bases between them. CDR3 nucleotide sequence: TGCAGCGTTAATATGCAGGCCAGCTACTATGGCTACACCTTC. Residues: CSVNMQASYYGYTF.

The chain couples TRBV7-2 to TRBJ1-5; the D gene is possibly TRBD1 (5 bases). Trimming removed 5 bases from V and 4 bases from J, with 18 bases in between. CDR1 and CDR2 (germline): SGHTA, FQGNSA. This CDR3 comprises 16 residues. The CDR3 reads CASSHRRDGRNQPQHF. DNA of the CDR3: TGTGCCAGCAGCCATCGCCGGGACGGAAGAAATCAGCCCCAGCATTTT.

The J gene is TRBJ2-2, the V gene TRBV30, with TRBD1 as a possible D gene (6 bases). V lost 0 bases and J 5 bases, leaving 10 bases between the germline ends. Germline CDR1 is GTSNPN and CDR2 is SVGIG (reference sequence). The CDR3 is 14 residues long. The chain's CDR3 is CAWSVTGQTGELFF. CDR3 nucleotides: TGTGCCTGGAGTGTAACAGGGCAAACCGGGGAGCTGTTTTTT.

The chain is built from TRBV29-1 and TRBJ2-1, with a weak D call TRBD2 (6 bases). The CDR3 loop spans 13 amino acids. V was cut by 3 bases and J by 7 bases, with 13 bases left in between. Germline CDR1 is SQVTM and CDR2 is ANQGSEA. CDR3: CSVDQLAGNEQFF. DNA of the CDR3: TGCAGCGTTGACCAACTAGCAGGGAATGAGCAGTTCTTC.

The chain links TRBV7-9 to TRBJ2-2; D tentatively fits TRBD1 or TRBD2 (5 bases each). Trimming shortened V by 3 bases and J by 10 bases, and 15 bases separated the two germline ends. This CDR3 is built from 14 residues. CDR1 and CDR2 (germline): SEHNR, FQNEAQ (reference sequence). The CDR3 sequence is CASSLWGSAAELFF. As DNA, the CDR3 is TGTGCCAGCAGCTTGTGGGGGTCCGCGGCGGAGCTGTTTTTT.

This clone is a singleton in its sample. V and J are TRBV28 and TRBJ2-1; 7 bases are a match to TRBD2. The junction had 9 bases not matched to a gene; V was cut back by 6 bases and J by 4 bases. The CDR3 contains 15 residues. The germline V gene encodes CDR1 MDHEN and CDR2 SYDVKM. The CDR3 DNA reads as TGTGCCAGCAGGGGCGCTAGCGGAAATTACAATGAGCAGTTCTTC. Translated, it gives CASRGASGNYNEQFF.

This chain links TRBV30 with TRBJ2-7, with D maybe TRBD2 (6 bases). The V and J ends lost 2 bases and 4 bases respectively, with 21 bases between them. This CDR3 contains 16 residues. Germline CDR1 reads GTSNPN; CDR2 reads SVGIG (reference sequence). In nucleotides, the CDR3 is TGTGCCTGGAGTACCGCGGGACTCCTTAGGTCATACGAGCAGTACTTC. This encodes CAWSTAGLLRSYEQYF.

The V and J genes are TRBV10-1 and TRBJ1-4; 7 bases fit TRBD1. From germline, CDR1 is WNHNN and CDR2 SYGVQD (reference sequence). The CDR3 contains 17 residues. Trimming removed 7 bases from V and 5 bases from J; junction bases left unmatched: 16. The chain's CDR3 is CASTQGGPLLGNEKLFF. In DNA form, the CDR3 reads TGCGCCAGCACCCAGGGGGGGCCTCTCTTAGGGAATGAAAAACTGTTTTTT.

The chain couples TRBV7-2 to TRBJ1-4; no firm D call. V dropped 2 bases and J dropped 8 bases, with 15 bases sitting between them. This CDR3 is 15 amino acids long. Germline values: CDR1 SGHTA, CDR2 FQGNSA. CDR3 sequence: CASSLLPQGGEKLFF. The CDR3 DNA reads as TGTGCCAGCAGCTTATTGCCGCAAGGCGGAGAAAAACTGTTTTTT.

This chain uses TRBV10-1 with TRBJ2-7, with 7 nucleotides matching TRBD2. Germline lookup yields CDR1 WNHNN and CDR2 SYGVQD (reference sequence). Trimming removed 6 bases from V and 4 bases from J; junction bases left unmatched: 12. The CDR3 sequence is 15 residues long. The chain's CDR3 is CASSPREERHYEQYF. Here the CDR3 DNA reads TGCGCCAGCAGCCCCCGGGAGGAAAGGCATTACGAGCAGTACTTC.

The chain uses TRBV21-1 and TRBJ2-7; TRBD2 reflects the table's D call only, with no check against the DNA. TRBV21-1 is a recognized pseudogene. This CDR3 contains 15 residues. CDR3 DNA sequence: TGTGCCAGCAGCGGAGGAAAGGGTGAAACCTACGAGCAGTACTTC. Translated: CASSGGKGETYEQYF.

The chain has TRBV9 and TRBJ2-5; 11 bases line up with TRBD1. The CDR3 runs 18 residues. Germline V CDR1 and CDR2: SGDLS, YYNGEE. Trimming took 3 bases from V and 1 from J; bases not matched to a gene: 11. The CDR3 coding sequence is TGTGCCAGCAGCGCGTATATCCGGACAGGGGGCCCCCAAGAGACCCAGTACTTC. Translation gives CASSAYIRTGGPQETQYF.

The chain recombines TRBV5-6 with TRBJ2-5; D is uncertain. This CDR3 comprises 13 residues. Germline CDR1 reads SGHDT; CDR2 reads YYEEEE. Trimming cost V 2 bases and J 3 bases, with 8 bases left between them. The CDR3, as DNA: TGTGCCAGCAGCTTTACACCCAAAGAGACCCAGTACTTC. This sequence encodes CASSFTPKETQYF.

The chain combines TRBV19 with TRBJ1-3; D not certain. This CDR3 is 16 amino acids long. Trimming left V 3 bases short and J 0 bases short, with 12 bases between. CDR1 is LNHDA, CDR2 SQIVND, per germline (reference sequence). For the CDR3, the DNA is TGTGCCAGTAGTATGGGTCCGATTGGCTCTGGAAACACCATATATTTT. Protein: CASSMGPIGSGNTIYF.

This clone has just one count. V and J are TRBV7-9 and TRBJ1-4, with D possibly TRBD1 on 5 matching bases. V lost 5 bases, J lost 7 bases, and 14 bases lay in between. In germline, CDR1 is SEHNR, CDR2 FQNEAQ (reference sequence). The CDR3 is 14 amino acids. CDR3 residues: CASSNGTMSEKLFF. The DNA of the CDR3 is TGTGCCAGCAGCAACGGGACCATGAGTGAAAAACTGTTTTTT. Full variable domain (missing parts from reference TRBV7-9 and TRBJ1-4): DTGVSQNPRHKITKRGQNVTFRCDPISEHNRLYWYRQTLGQGPEFLTYFQNEAQLEKSRLLSDRFSAERPKGSFSTLEIQRTEQGDSAMYLCASSNGTMSEKLFFGSGTQLSVL.

The gene calls are TRBV29-1 and TRBJ1-3, with D possibly matching TRBD1 (6 bases). The V gene lost 4 bases and the J gene lost 3 bases, with 13 bases spanning the gap. This CDR3 is 14 amino acids long. CDR1 is SQVTM, CDR2 ANQGSEA, per germline. The CDR3 spells CSVGPQGIGNTIYF. The CDR3, as DNA: TGCAGCGTTGGGCCCCAGGGGATTGGAAACACCATATATTTT.